Listed below are T cell receptor beta chains from one sample, sequenced in a study of T cells in Graves' hyperthyroidism and ophthalmopathy. MiXCR, applied by TCRdb to the multiplex PCR reads, yields one record per CDR3 protein. The sample has some 800,000 distinct CDR3 sequences, around 38% seen once; the top ten hold 8% to 9%. Specimen: blood. The receptor set was obtained from a man between 18 and 29 years old with Graves' hyperthyroidism. Each CDR3 is given without its conserved first and last residue.

v_gene | len | CDR3aa
TRBV5-6 | 10 | ASGRWNTEAF
TRBV7-9 | 12 | ASSHEGLGTEAF
TRBV20-1 | 8 | SARSVAQF
TRBV6-1 | 13 | ASTPGPTGKETQY
TRBV5-1 | 18 | ASSLVISGTGGAGANVLT
TRBV27 | 11 | ASSSDSNYEQY
TRBV6-5 | 11 | ASRAMVGTEAF
TRBV10-1 | 13 | ASSDRDKNGNTIY
TRBV11-2 | 14 | ANSRGRQETNYGYT
TRBV2 | 9 | ASSGGQGYT
TRBV20-1 | 11 | SARLDMDTEAF
TRBV10-3 | 12 | AISESGGRRGYT
TRBV10-3 | 11 | ASSYSELETQY
TRBV7-3 | 10 | ASSPRGGETP
TRBV6-5 | 12 | ASRKDGLEEKLF
TRBV10-3 | 13 | AISDPKGINTEAF
TRBV6-5 | 14 | ASSYKWVGDGYGYT
TRBV7-8 | 9 | ASIGAETQY
TRBV20-1 | 14 | SARITGFVKQETQY
TRBV29-1 | 10 | SAEGGGTEAF
TRBV6-1 | 10 | ASRLQAYEQY
TRBV9 | 12 | ASSRSGQGTEAF
TRBV7-9 | 13 | ASSRSSVETDTQY
TRBV2 | 13 | ASRLGQGRSYGYT
TRBV12-3/TRBV12-4 | 12 | ASSLTVSNYGYT
TRBV9 | 11 | ASSVDGNTEAF
TRBV6-1 | 12 | ASSPGALNYGYT
TRBV4-3 | 13 | ASSSGPIDSYEQY
TRBV7-9 | 14 | ASSYRDRGSGNTIY
TRBV7-2 | 10 | ASSSRDRGAF
TRBV6-5 | 11 | ASSAQQGYEQY
TRBV7-3 | 12 | ASSLRARASEAF